This section outlines one T cell receptor (beta chain) sequence together with its context. Everyone who took part was about 18 to 90 years old, and they came from 24 US areas. In assigning cohorts, the study relied on participant-reported clinical history. Per the study methods: Using reference gene primer amplification, nucleated cell counts were estimated. Clones were read by immunoSEQ multiplex PCR, and TCRdb kept only the in-frame ones, dropping some. That table gives V, J and clone size, and the DNA gave D and trimming. The table lists roughly 250,000 clones, approximately 91% of them singletons. This CDR3 spans 15 amino acids. The V and J ends lost 0 bases and 2 bases respectively, with 8 bases between them. The V gene's germline CDR1 is LGHDT and CDR2 YNNKEL (reference sequence). The data are from a study of blood T cell repertoires in COVID-19. Whole-study context: Material from acute and convalescent COVID-19 was sourced from the United States, Italy and Spain.

This sequence was found in a woman between 40 and 50 years old with acute COVID-19. The sequencing sample was made of PBMCs or T cells enriched from blood (not recorded which). This chain uses TRBV3-1 (or the pseudogene TRBV3-2) with TRBJ2-4; D may be TRBD2 (6 bases). The chain's CDR3 is CASSQDRGTKNIQYF. The CDR3 coding sequence is TGTGCCAGCAGCCAAGACCGGGGGACCAAAAACATTCAGTACTTC.